The 27 T cell receptor beta chains presented below share a single source sample, sequenced in a study of identical twins. TCRdb itself ran the 5' RACE reads through MiXCR, one entry per CDR3 protein. The sample gives 1.5 million to 2 million distinct CDR3 sequences, less than 35% of which show up once; about 0.25% is in the top ten. What was sequenced was cord blood. The receptors derive from a newborn girl in good health.

This clonotype was observed a handful of times. This chain joins TRBV5-1 and TRBJ1-2; 7 bases map to TRBD1. This CDR3 region has 16 residues. Germline-derived CDR1 and CDR2 are SGHRS and YFSETQ. V lost 4 bases, J lost 0 bases, and 9 bases stayed unmatched. Written as DNA, the CDR3 is TGCGCCAGCAGCGCCCAAAGGACAGGCGCTAACTATGGCTACACCTTC. This translates into CASSAQRTGANYGYTF.

V usage is TRBV20-1 and J usage is TRBJ2-4; no reliable D call. Per the germline V gene, CDR1 is DFQATT and CDR2 is SNEGSKA (reference sequence). The CDR3 runs to 15 residues. V lost 3 bases to trimming and J lost 1 base, with 13 bases between them. The CDR3 is CSASHGYGAKNIQYF. The DNA of the CDR3 is TGCAGTGCTAGCCACGGGTATGGGGCCAAAAACATTCAGTACTTC.

Note on this clonotype: Compared with germline, one end of the junction differs, possibly owing to a read error. The chain is built from TRBV10-2 and TRBJ1-1; a weak D match, TRBD1 (5 bases). From germline, CDR1 is WSHSY and CDR2 SAAADI. There are 13 residues in the CDR3. The CDR3 reads CASTGHLNTEAFF. The CDR3 bases are TGTGCCAGCACTGGACACCTGAACACTGAAGCTTTCTTT.

This chain joins TRBV28 and TRBJ1-6; D remains ambiguous. Germline loops: CDR1 MDHEN, CDR2 SYDVKM. Trimming left V 2 bases short and J 8 bases short, with 13 bases between. This CDR3 comprises 15 residues. The CDR3 here is CASSLTTVQYSPLHF. CDR3 bases: TGTGCCAGCAGTTTAACCACAGTTCAGTATTCACCCCTCCACTTT.

This clonotype was observed a few times. V and J are TRBV18 and TRBJ2-5; D unclear. V was pared by 1 base and J by 5 bases, with 11 bases between. Germline lookup yields CDR1 KGHSH and CDR2 LQKENI. The CDR3 loop spans 14 amino acids. The CDR3 spells CASSPQGYRETQYF. Written as DNA, the CDR3 is TGTGCCAGCTCACCACAGGGTTATCGTGAGACCCAGTACTTC.

The chain joins TRBV20-1 to TRBJ1-5; 7 bases agree with TRBD1. Trimming took 5 bases from V and 7 from J; bases not matched to a gene: 8. Germline-derived CDR1 and CDR2 are DFQATT and SNEGSKA (reference sequence). The CDR3 has 13 amino acids. The CDR3 spells CSAPTGNVQPQHF. DNA for the CDR3: TGCAGTGCTCCGACAGGGAACGTACAGCCCCAGCATTTT.

V is TRBV20-1 and J is TRBJ1-2; 8 nucleotides line up with TRBD1. The V gene's germline CDR1 is DFQATT and CDR2 SNEGSKA (reference sequence). This CDR3 spans 19 amino acids. The trim removed 2 bases at V and 5 bases at J, leaving 22 bases unmatched. For the CDR3, the DNA is TGCAGTGCTAGATACAGGGGGTTTGGGTCCGGCCTAATAACGTATGGCTACACCTTC. Protein: CSARYRGFGSGLITYGYTF.

The chain carries TRBV10-2 and TRBJ2-7; 9 bases map to TRBD2. V gave up 0 bases and J gave up 1 base; unmatched junction bases: 7. This CDR3 has 17 amino acids. CDR1 is WSHSY and CDR2 is SAAADI in the germline V gene. The CDR3 DNA sequence: TGCGCCAGCAGTGAGTCGAGGCTAGCGGGATGGTCCTACGAGCAGTACTTC. Amino acids: CASSESRLAGWSYEQYF.

This clonotype was counted only a few times. The chain carries TRBV12-3 or TRBV12-4 and TRBJ2-2, with 8 bases matching TRBD1. This CDR3 comprises 14 residues. The V and J ends lost 7 bases and 5 bases, in that order; junction bases with no gene match: 6. The CDR3 sequence is CASKPGGWTGELFF. Written as DNA, the CDR3 is TGTGCCAGCAAACCAGGGGGCTGGACCGGGGAGCTGTTTTTT.

This clonotype was observed many times. The rearrangement uses TRBV3-1 and TRBJ2-7; D gene ambiguous. The germline CDR1 and CDR2 sequences are LGHDT and YNNKEL (reference sequence). The CDR3 is 15 amino acids. V was pared by 3 bases and J by 4 bases, with 16 bases between. CDR3 protein: CASSHRSGPGYEQYF. The CDR3 DNA is TGTGCCAGCAGCCATAGGTCCGGTCCCGGTTACGAGCAGTACTTC.

The CDR3 is CASSRALAGDFTDTQYF. The CDR3 DNA reads TGCGCCAGCAGCCGAGCCCTAGCGGGGGATTTCACAGATACGCAGTATTTT. J is TRBJ2-3 and V is TRBV5-1, with TRBD2 identical over 10 bases. The CDR3 contains 17 residues. V dropped 4 bases and J dropped 2; count of bases not matched to a gene: 10. Germline CDR1 and CDR2: SGHRS and YFSETQ. The complete variable domain, with remaining parts taken from reference TRBV5-1 and TRBJ2-3, reads KAGVTQTPRYLIKTRGQQVTLSCSPISGHRSVSWYQQTPGQGLQFLFEYFSETQRNKGNFPGRFSGRQFSNSRSEMNVSTLELGDSALYLCASSRALAGDFTDTQYFGPGTRLTVL.

V usage is TRBV12-3 or TRBV12-4 and J usage is TRBJ2-7, with D perhaps TRBD2 (5 bases). CDR3 length equals 12 residues. The V end was cut by 10 bases, the J end by 7 bases, with 17 bases between. CDR3: CANSGRTIEQYF. The CDR3 nucleotides read TGTGCCAACAGCGGTAGAACCATTGAGCAGTACTTC.

The rearrangement links TRBV20-1 to TRBJ2-1; D call uncertain. The J call is uncertain, as TRBJ2-7 better fits the DNA end. Germline V lookup: CDR1 DFQATT, CDR2 SNEGSKA (reference sequence). The CDR3 is 16 amino acids. In DNA form, the CDR3 reads TGCAGTGCTAGGCCGCCCCGCTTAAGCTCCTACAATGAGCAGTACTTC. It translates to CSARPPRLSSYNEQYF.

The J gene is TRBJ2-1, the V gene TRBV9; D is ambiguous. In germline, CDR1 is SGDLS, CDR2 YYNGEE. There are 15 residues in the CDR3. V was pared by 0 bases and J by 0 bases, with 7 bases between. The CDR3 region has the DNA TGTGCCAGCAGCGTAGATAGCCTCTCCTACAATGAGCAGTTCTTC. Translation: CASSVDSLSYNEQFF.

The chain uses TRBV6-5 and TRBJ2-3, with 12 bases matching TRBD2. J was trimmed by 0 bases and V by 1 base; bases with no gene match: 5. Per the germline V gene, CDR1 is MNHEY and CDR2 is SVGAGI. CDR3 size: 18 residues. The CDR3 nucleotides are TGTGCCAGCAGTTACTGGTCTGGACTAGCGGGAAGCACAGATACGCAGTATTTT. Translation: CASSYWSGLAGSTDTQYF.

V gene TRBV20-1 combines with J gene TRBJ1-2; 7 nucleotides match TRBD1. Germline V gene data show CDR1 as DFQATT and CDR2 as SNEGSKA (reference sequence). Unmatched junction bases numbered 7, after V lost 3 bases and J lost 6 bases. This CDR3 spans 13 amino acids. This chain's CDR3 is CSASRSGGDGYTF. The CDR3 nucleotides are TGCAGTGCTAGCCGGTCAGGGGGGGATGGCTACACCTTC.

The chain has TRBV12-3 or TRBV12-4 and TRBJ2-5; 11 bases are a match to TRBD2. The CDR3 runs to 17 residues. V lost 3 bases, J lost 12 bases, and 18 bases stayed unmatched. The DNA of the CDR3 is TGTGCCAGCAGTTTTAGCCGAACTAGCGGGAGATCCTCAGGGGAGTACTTC. This gives the protein CASSFSRTSGRSSGEYF.

V usage is TRBV7-8 and J usage is TRBJ2-1; TRBD2 is a possible D gene (5 bases). Per the germline V gene, CDR1 is SGHVS and CDR2 is FQNEAQ. This CDR3 is built from 18 residues. The ends were cut back, 4 bases at V and 0 bases at J, with 19 bases in the middle. CDR3 amino acids: CASSSKPLSGASYNEQFF. CDR3 nucleotides: TGTGCCAGCAGCTCGAAACCATTAAGCGGCGCCTCCTACAATGAGCAGTTCTTC.

This clonotype was counted ten times or more. This rearrangement joins TRBV12-3 or TRBV12-4 to TRBJ1-2, with a weak D call TRBD1 (6 bases). The CDR3 extends over 14 amino acids. V was pared by 6 bases and J by 1 base, with 12 bases between. The CDR3 reads CASSPSRGNYGYTF. In DNA, the CDR3 is TGTGCCAGCAGCCCATCCAGGGGTAACTATGGCTACACCTTC.

The chain links TRBV27 to TRBJ1-2, with D perhaps TRBD1 (5 bases). The V end lost 5 bases, the J end lost 5 bases, and 12 bases lay between the germline ends. The length of the CDR3 is 13 residues. Per germline, CDR1 MNHEY and CDR2 SMNVEV (reference sequence). The CDR3 is CASSVDSVYGYTF. CDR3 DNA sequence: TGTGCCAGCAGTGTAGACAGCGTGTATGGCTACACCTTC.

This clonotype was counted a few times. The V call is TRBV9, the J call TRBJ1-4; tentative D call: TRBD1 (5 bases). Per germline, CDR1 SGDLS and CDR2 YYNGEE. The CDR3 loop spans 14 amino acids. Trimming cost V 2 bases and J 3 bases, with 8 bases left between them. The CDR3 DNA reads as TGTGCCAGCAGCGTGGGGCAGGCTAATGAAAAACTGTTTTTT. Protein sequence: CASSVGQANEKLFF.

As concerns this clonotype: A much larger clone sits a single nucleotide away, making a read error possible. The chain links TRBV18 to TRBJ2-1; TRBD2 aligns across 12 bases. Germline CDR1 is KGHSH and CDR2 is LQKENI. This CDR3 spans 15 amino acids. In DNA, the CDR3 is TGTGCCAGCTCACCACGGCTAGCGGGAGGGAATGACCAGTTCTTC. This codes for CASSPRLAGGNDQFF.

This chain connects TRBV20-1 to TRBJ1-2, with 9 nucleotides matching TRBD1. Losses at the gene ends were 0 bases for V and 5 bases for J; bases not matched to a gene: 7. This CDR3 contains 15 residues. Germline V CDR1 and CDR2: DFQATT, SNEGSKA (reference sequence). The CDR3 spells CSAREATGGGYGYTF. The CDR3 nucleotides read TGCAGTGCTAGAGAGGCGACAGGGGGAGGGTATGGCTACACCTTC.

This sequence joins TRBV29-1 and TRBJ1-2, with a possible D match to TRBD1 (6 bases). CDR1 is SQVTM and CDR2 is ANQGSEA in the germline V gene. The V end was cut by 6 bases, the J end by 1 base, with 12 bases between. This CDR3 contains 13 residues. This CDR3 reads CSVHREDNYGYTF. DNA of the CDR3: TGCAGCGTACACAGGGAGGATAACTATGGCTACACCTTC. The full variable domain, completed using reference TRBV29-1 and TRBJ1-2, is SAVISQKPSRDICQRGTSLTIQCQVDSQVTMMFWYRQQPGQSLTLIATANQGSEATYESGFVIDKFPISRPNLTFSTLTVSNMSPEDSSIYLCSVHREDNYGYTFGSGTRLTVV.

A few counts support this clonotype. V is TRBV3-1 and J is TRBJ2-7; either TRBD1 or TRBD2 may supply D (5 bases each). Trimming shortened V by 1 base and J by 7 bases, and 11 bases separated the two germline ends. This CDR3 is 13 amino acids long. Germline loops: CDR1 LGHDT, CDR2 YNNKEL (reference sequence). This chain's CDR3 is CASSQVGGNEQYF. CDR3 coding DNA: TGTGCCAGCAGCCAAGTTGGGGGAAATGAGCAGTACTTC.

This clonotype was found many times. The junction departs from germline at one end; a sequencing error may be responsible. This chain uses TRBV7-2 with TRBJ2-1, with 11 bases aligning to TRBD2. This CDR3 is built from 14 residues. CDR1 is SGHTA and CDR2 is FQGNSA in the germline V gene. The CDR3 DNA sequence: TGTGCCAGCAGTTTAGCGGGAGGGGTCAATGAGCAGTTCTTC. Translated, it gives CASSLAGGVNEQFF.

This chain connects TRBV20-1 to TRBJ1-5; D unclear. This CDR3 has 13 amino acids. Deletions cut 6 bases from V and 2 bases from J, with 11 bases between. Germline V CDR1 and CDR2: DFQATT, SNEGSKA (reference sequence). CDR3 sequence reads: CSAGEVGNQPQHF. CDR3 sequence (DNA): TGCAGTGCCGGGGAGGTTGGCAATCAGCCCCAGCATTTT.